Listed below are T cell receptor beta chains from one sample, sequenced in a study of shared clonotypes between healthy human individuals. Sequenced by immunoSEQ multiplex PCR; TCRdb stores in-frame clones only, minus some. The sample shows some 2,100,000 clones, about 92% of them seen only once. The specimen was naive CD8+ T cells from PBMCs. The origin of the receptors is a man aged 18-30 years in good health. Some clones in this sample may be carry-over from other donors' samples. Each CDR3 is given with its conserved first and last residue. A D gene is named only where the DNA matches it firmly. Clone size is stated in some rows and not others, as once, few, many or a class when expanded.

CDR3 length	D gene	V gene	J gene	clone size	CDR3 DNA	CDR3 protein
14	-	TRBV5-4	TRBJ1-3	-	TGTGCCAGCAGCCAACACCTCTCTGGAAACACCATATATTTT	CASSQHLSGNTIYF
13	-	TRBV28	TRBJ2-1	-	TGTGCCAGCAGTTGGGGCTCCTACAATGAGCAGTTCTTC	CASSWGSYNEQFF
13	TRBD1	TRBV9	TRBJ1-4	-	TGTGCCGGGGGACAGCCCCATAATGAAAAACTGTTTTTT	CAGGQPHNEKLFF
14	-	TRBV7-2	TRBJ2-2	-	TGTGCCAGCAGCTCACTGCAAGACACCGGGGAGCTGTTTTTT	CASSSLQDTGELFF
15	TRBD2	TRBV7-9	TRBJ2-1	-	TGTGCCAGCAGCTTATACGGCGGGAGCTTAGATGAGCAGTTCTTC	CASSLYGGSLDEQFF
13	-	TRBV27	TRBJ2-7	once	TGTGCCAGCAGTTTCCGAGTTGGGGGGGAGCAGTACTTC	CASSFRVGGEQYF
14	-	TRBV7-3	TRBJ2-5	-	TGTGCCAGCAGCGCAAACAGGGCGTCGGAGACCCAGTACTTC	CASSANRASETQYF
19	TRBD2	TRBV7-2	TRBJ2-3	-	TGTGCCAGCAGCTTAGTTTTCGGCGGGAGCAACCCACTCACAGATACGCAGTATTTT	CASSLVFGGSNPLTDTQYF
12	-	TRBV7-6	TRBJ2-1	once	TGTGCCAGCAGCTTTCGGCAGGATGAGCAGTTCTTC	CASSFRQDEQFF
16	TRBD1	TRBV23-1	TRBJ2-7	-	TGCGCCAGCAGTCAATTGTCGGGACAGGGGTGGTACGAGCAGTACTTC	CASSQLSGQGWYEQYF
14	-	TRBV29-1	TRBJ1-2	-	TGCAGCGTAACTGGGGGTTTAGATCGCTATGGCTACACCTTC	CSVTGGLDRYGYTF
14	TRBD1	TRBV29-1	TRBJ1-1	-	TGCAGCGTCCAGTTGGGACAGGGGACACCCGAAGCTTTCTTT	CSVQLGQGTPEAFF
14	-	TRBV18	TRBJ2-1	-	TGTGCCAGCTCACCAGGGGCCAGGCCGAATGAGCAGTTCTTC	CASSPGARPNEQFF
12	-	TRBV6-1	TRBJ2-7	few	TGTGCCAGCTGCGGGGTCCCTTACGAGCAGTACTTC	CASCGVPYEQYF
15	-	TRBV10-3	TRBJ2-5	-	TGTGCCATCAGTTACTCGGGGGAAGCCTCGGAGACCCAGTACTTC	CAISYSGEASETQYF
13	-	TRBV29-1	TRBJ2-3	-	TGCAGCGCCGTACAGACAGCTACAGATACGCAGTATTTT	CSAVQTATDTQYF
17	TRBD1	TRBV28	TRBJ2-2	-	TGTGCCAGCAGTTACCCTAACAGGGGTCAGAACACCGGGGAGCTGTTTTTT	CASSYPNRGQNTGELFF
16	-	TRBV11-2	TRBJ2-7	-	TGTGCCAGCAGCTTAGGGCAGACCATTCCTTTTCGAGAGCAGTACTTC	CASSLGQTIPFREQYF
15	TRBD2	TRBV28	TRBJ2-1	-	TGTGCCAGCAGCCCCGGGGACTACGCCTACAATGAGCAGTTCTTC	CASSPGDYAYNEQFF
14	-	TRBV9	TRBJ2-5	-	TGTGCCAGCAGCGTAGTAGGGACATACGAGACCCAGTACTTC	CASSVVGTYETQYF
12	-	TRBV10-3	TRBJ2-7	-	TGTGCCATCAGCTCCGACGCCCCCGAGCAGTACTTC	CAISSDAPEQYF
15	-	TRBV5-1	TRBJ2-1	-	TGCGCCAGCAGCTTGGCCAGGGACTTGTTAAATGAGCAGTTCTTC	CASSLARDLLNEQFF
17	-	TRBV5-3	TRBJ1-1	-	TGTGCCAGAAGCTTGGTGTTGGACAAAGGCTTTGTCACTGAAGCTTTCTTT	CARSLVLDKGFVTEAFF
14	-	TRBV6-1	TRBJ2-5	-	TGTGCTACCGCGCGTCGGGTATTGGAAGAGACCCAGTACTTC	CATARRVLEETQYF
13	TRBD1	TRBV10-3	TRBJ2-1	-	TGTGCCATCAGCCTCGGGACAGACAATGAGCAGTTCTTC	CAISLGTDNEQFF
14	-	TRBV19	TRBJ1-1	-	TGTGCCAGTAGTCTCGGGGACCGTCTCCAAGAAGCTTTCTTT	CASSLGDRLQEAFF
13	-	TRBV7-7	TRBJ2-2	-	TGTGCCAGCAGCTTAGGGTTCACCGGGGAGCTGTTTTTT	CASSLGFTGELFF
17	-	TRBV2	TRBJ1-1	-	TGTGCCAGCAGTGAAGCCCCTACAGGTCCGGGCAACACTGAAGCTTTCTTT	CASSEAPTGPGNTEAFF
12	-	TRBV5-5	TRBJ2-7	-	TGTGCCAGCAGCGAGGGCCGGTACGAGCAGTACTTC	CASSEGRYEQYF
14	-	TRBV6-6	TRBJ2-7	-	TGTGCCAGCAGTTACGCGGGGATACCCTACGAGCAGTACTTC	CASSYAGIPYEQYF
16	TRBD2	TRBV7-9	TRBJ2-1	few	TGTGCCAGCAGCCCGAGGGAGGGGAGCTCCTACAATGAGCAGTTCTTC	CASSPREGSSYNEQFF
19	TRBD1	TRBV11-2	TRBJ2-1	-	TGTGCCAGCAGCTCCCCTTGGGGACAGTTCCAACTCAGGTACAATGAGCAGTTCTTC	CASSSPWGQFQLRYNEQFF
16	-	TRBV7-9	TRBJ2-7	-	TGTGCCAGCACTTCAAACGCCCAGGGAAGACCCTACGAGCAGTACTTC	CASTSNAQGRPYEQYF
14	-	TRBV6-1	TRBJ2-7	-	TGTGCCAGCAGATTGACAGGAACTGCCTACGAGCAGTACTTC	CASRLTGTAYEQYF
15	-	TRBV6-5	TRBJ1-5	-	TGTGCCAGCAGCCCAGGGGAACATAGCAATCAGCCCCAGCATTTT	CASSPGEHSNQPQHF
14	-	TRBV5-4	TRBJ1-1	few	TGTGCCAGCAGCTTGGTAGGGGGGGTTCCTGAAGCTTTCTTT	CASSLVGGVPEAFF
16	-	TRBV27	TRBJ2-7	-	-	CASSSSKTSGRYEQYF
13	-	TRBV27	TRBJ1-2	-	TGTGCCAGCAGTTTATTCTGGGGGAATGGCTACACCTTC	CASSLFWGNGYTF
16	TRBD2	TRBV27	TRBJ2-7	-	TGTGCCAGCAGTTTATCGTTGGGACTAGTTGGCCACGAGCAGTACTTC	CASSLSLGLVGHEQYF
14	-	TRBV6-1	TRBJ2-7	-	TGTGCCAGCTTACTAGCCCTAAGCCGGAGCGAGCAGTACTTC	CASLLALSRSEQYF
13	-	TRBV6-1	TRBJ2-1	-	TGTGCCAGCAGTGGCAACAGGTACAATGAGCAGTTCTTC	CASSGNRYNEQFF
11	-	TRBV7-9	TRBJ2-3	-	TGTGCCAGCAGCTTAATAGATACGCAGTATTTT	CASSLIDTQYF
15	TRBD1	TRBV2	TRBJ1-2	-	TGTGCCAGCAGCGACAGGGCCGAGTTAAACTATGGCTACACCTTC	CASSDRAELNYGYTF
13	-	TRBV7-9	TRBJ2-7	-	TGTGCCAGCAGCTTACACACATCGGACGAGCAGTACTTC	CASSLHTSDEQYF
14	-	TRBV7-9	TRBJ2-7	-	TGTGCCAGCAGCCTAGGCGGGACTGCCTACGAGCAGTACTTC	CASSLGGTAYEQYF
14	-	TRBV4-1	TRBJ1-1	-	TGCGCCAGCAGCCAAGAGTACCGGAACACTGAAGCTTTCTTT	CASSQEYRNTEAFF
14	-	TRBV19	TRBJ1-5	-	TGTGCCAGTAGTTTTCAGAATAGCAATCAGCCCCAGCATTTT	CASSFQNSNQPQHF
17	TRBD2	TRBV2	TRBJ2-7	once	TGTGCCAGCAGTGACCGAGCGGGAGGGGAGTGGCCCTACGAGCAGTACTTC	CASSDRAGGEWPYEQYF
15	TRBD1	TRBV27	TRBJ2-7	-	TGTGCCAGCAGTTGGACCGGGACAGGGGGCGCCGGGCAGTACTTC	CASSWTGTGGAGQYF
13	-	TRBV6-6	TRBJ2-2	-	TGTGCCAGCAGTTCACAGGGTCCCGGGGAGCTGTTTTTT	CASSSQGPGELFF
14	TRBD2	TRBV7-8	TRBJ2-7	-	TGTGCCAGCAGCTTAGAGCGGGGTCACTACGAGCAGTACTTC	CASSLERGHYEQYF
15	-	TRBV25-1	TRBJ1-5	-	TGTGCCAGCAGTGAGGATGCCAGGGGTAATCAGCCCCAGCATTTT	CASSEDARGNQPQHF
17	TRBD2	TRBV9	TRBJ2-2	-	TGTGCCAGCAGCGTCGGAGGGACTAGCGGGTGGACCGGGGAGCTGTTTTTT	CASSVGGTSGWTGELFF